These 2 T cell receptor beta chains were sequenced from one sample in a study of cytomegalovirus exposure and HLA in healthy donors. The primer mix had 60 Vbeta and 13 Jbeta primers. Only in-frame clones appear in the TCRdb table, and some are missing; sequencing was by immunoSEQ multiplex PCR. The sample holds roughly 170,000 clones; roughly 75% are singletons and the top ten take approximately 2.4%. The specimen sequenced was PBMCs. The receptors stem from a female donor in good health and CMV-seronegative.

The CDR3 nucleotides read TGTGCCAGCAGCCAAGGCCCTACCGAGACCCAGTACTTC. Its protein is CASSQGPTETQYF. The chain recombines TRBV4-2 with TRBJ2-5, with D uncertain. Trimming pared 1 base from V and 5 bases from J, leaving 8 bases between. Germline V gives CDR1 LGHNA, CDR2 YNFKEQ. The length of the CDR3 is 13 residues.

This clone was seen more than once but under ten times. This rearrangement joins TRBV6-4 to TRBJ2-1, with TRBD2 matching over 12 bases. V trimming: 3 bases; J trimming: 8 bases; junction bases outside the gene matches: 5. In germline, CDR1 is MRHNA, CDR2 SNTAGT. The CDR3 totals 15 residues. The CDR3 DNA follows: TGTGCCAGCAGTGAGACTAGCGGGAGTTTAGATGAGCAGTTCTTC. As protein: CASSETSGSLDEQFF.